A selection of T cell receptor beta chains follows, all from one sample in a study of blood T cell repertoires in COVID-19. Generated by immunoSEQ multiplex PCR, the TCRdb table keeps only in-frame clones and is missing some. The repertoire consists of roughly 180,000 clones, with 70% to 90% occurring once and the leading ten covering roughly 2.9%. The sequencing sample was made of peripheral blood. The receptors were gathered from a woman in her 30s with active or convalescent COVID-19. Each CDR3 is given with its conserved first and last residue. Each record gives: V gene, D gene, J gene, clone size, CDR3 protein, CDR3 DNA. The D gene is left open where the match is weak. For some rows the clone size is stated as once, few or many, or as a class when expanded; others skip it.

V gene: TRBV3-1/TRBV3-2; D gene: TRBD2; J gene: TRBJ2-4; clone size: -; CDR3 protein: CASSPSSGGPKNIQYF; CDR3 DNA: TGTGCCAGCAGCCCTTCTAGCGGGGGGCCTAAAAACATTCAGTACTTC
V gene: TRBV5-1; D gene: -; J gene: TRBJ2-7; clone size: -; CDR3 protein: CASSLSLAPGSPYEQYF; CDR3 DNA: TGCGCCAGCAGCTTGAGTCTAGCGCCAGGGTCCCCCTACGAGCAGTACTTC
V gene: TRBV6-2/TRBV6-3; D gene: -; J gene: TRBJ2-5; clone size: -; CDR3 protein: CASSYFRETQYF; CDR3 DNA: TGTGCCAGCAGTTACTTCAGGGAGACCCAGTACTTC
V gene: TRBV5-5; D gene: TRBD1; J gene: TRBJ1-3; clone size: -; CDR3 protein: CASSLTDRGTGNTIYF; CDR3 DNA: TGTGCCAGCAGCTTAACGGACAGGGGCACTGGAAACACCATATATTTT
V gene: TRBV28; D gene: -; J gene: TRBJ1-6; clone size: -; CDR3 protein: CAIDKRDRPHSPLHF; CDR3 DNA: TGTGCCATCGACAAGAGAGACAGACCCCATTCACCCCTCCACTTT
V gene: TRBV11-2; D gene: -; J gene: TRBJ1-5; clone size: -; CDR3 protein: CASSLDQGKPQHF; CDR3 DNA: TGTGCCAGCAGCTTAGATCAGGGAAAGCCCCAGCATTTT
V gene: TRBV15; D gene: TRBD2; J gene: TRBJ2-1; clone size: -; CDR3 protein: CATSRFPKRDLHNEQFF; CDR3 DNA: TGTGCCACCAGCAGATTCCCCAAGCGGGATCTGCACAATGAGCAGTTCTTC
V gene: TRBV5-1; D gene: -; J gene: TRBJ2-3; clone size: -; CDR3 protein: CASSLELSTDTQYF; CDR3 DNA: TGCGCCAGCAGCTTGGAACTGAGCACAGATACGCAGTATTTT
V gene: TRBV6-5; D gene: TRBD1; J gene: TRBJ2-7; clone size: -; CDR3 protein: CASSRGQGVEQYF; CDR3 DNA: TGTGCCAGCAGTCGCGGACAGGGCGTCGAGCAGTACTTC
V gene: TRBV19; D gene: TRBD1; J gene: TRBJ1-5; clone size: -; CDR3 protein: CASSMGTGRGSSNQPQHF; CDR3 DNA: TGTGCCAGTAGTATGGGGACAGGGCGAGGATCTAGCAATCAGCCCCAGCATTTT
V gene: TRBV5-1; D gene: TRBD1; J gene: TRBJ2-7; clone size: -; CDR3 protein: CASSLAGTGSAYEQYF; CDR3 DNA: TGCGCCAGCAGCTTGGCTGGGACAGGGTCAGCCTACGAGCAGTACTTC
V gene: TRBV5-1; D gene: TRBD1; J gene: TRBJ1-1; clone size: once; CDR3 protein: CASSPRTGMNTEAFF; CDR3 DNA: TGCGCCAGCAGCCCACGGACAGGGATGAACACTGAAGCTTTCTTT
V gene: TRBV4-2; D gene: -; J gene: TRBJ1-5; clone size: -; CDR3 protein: CASSPRDTSQPQHF; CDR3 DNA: TGTGCCAGCAGCCCCCGGGACACGAGTCAGCCCCAGCATTTT
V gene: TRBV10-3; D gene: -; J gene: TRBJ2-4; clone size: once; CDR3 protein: CASSRTVAPQANIQYF; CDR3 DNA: TGTGCCTCTTCCAGGACAGTCGCCCCCCAGGCGAACATTCAGTACTTC
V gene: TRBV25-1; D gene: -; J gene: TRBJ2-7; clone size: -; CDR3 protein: CASSTLGTYEQYF; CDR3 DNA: TGTGCCAGCAGTACCCTAGGAACCTACGAGCAGTACTTC
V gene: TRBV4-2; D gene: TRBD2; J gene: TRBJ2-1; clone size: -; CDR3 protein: CASSQTSAGGPRNEQFF; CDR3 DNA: TGTGCCAGCAGCCAAACTTCGGCGGGGGGGCCTCGTAATGAGCAGTTCTTC
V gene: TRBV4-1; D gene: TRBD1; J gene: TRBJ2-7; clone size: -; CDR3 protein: CASSQGGTGGFYEQYF; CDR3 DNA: TGCGCCAGCAGCCAAGGAGGGACAGGGGGCTTCTACGAGCAGTACTTC
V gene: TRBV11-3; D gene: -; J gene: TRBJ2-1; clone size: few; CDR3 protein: CASSFPEFF; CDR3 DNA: TGTGCCAGCAGCTTCCCCGAGTTCTTC
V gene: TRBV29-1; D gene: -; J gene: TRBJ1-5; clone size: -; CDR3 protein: CSVATQGGSQPQHF; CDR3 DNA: TGCAGCGTTGCAACACAGGGCGGATCTCAGCCCCAGCATTTT
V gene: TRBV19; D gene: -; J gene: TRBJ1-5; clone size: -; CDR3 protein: CASSLGTRGNQPQHF; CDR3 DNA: TGTGCCAGTAGTCTCGGAACACGGGGCAATCAGCCCCAGCATTTT
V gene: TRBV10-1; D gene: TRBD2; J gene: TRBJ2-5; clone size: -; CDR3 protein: CASSDSGTRGTKETQYF; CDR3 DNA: TGCGCCAGCAGTGACTCCGGGACTAGGGGGACGAAGGAGACCCAGTACTTC
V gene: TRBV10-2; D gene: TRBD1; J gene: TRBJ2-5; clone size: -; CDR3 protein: CASVGWDRGIGETQYF; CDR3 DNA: TGCGCCAGCGTCGGGTGGGACAGGGGGATAGGAGAGACCCAGTACTTC
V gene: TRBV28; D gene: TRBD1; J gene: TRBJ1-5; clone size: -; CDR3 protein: CASTEQGVQPQHF; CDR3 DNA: TGTGCCAGCACCGAACAGGGGGTTCAGCCCCAGCATTTT
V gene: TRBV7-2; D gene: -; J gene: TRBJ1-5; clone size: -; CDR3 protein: CASSSRGPNQPQHF; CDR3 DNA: TGTGCCAGCAGTTCCCGAGGTCCGAATCAGCCCCAGCATTTT
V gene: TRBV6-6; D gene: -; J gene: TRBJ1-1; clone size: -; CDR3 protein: CASSDPGGLIAEAFF; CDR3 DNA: TGTGCCAGCAGTGACCCAGGAGGCCTTATAGCTGAAGCTTTCTTT
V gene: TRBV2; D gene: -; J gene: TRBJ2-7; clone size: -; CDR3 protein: CASSLTSAYEQYF; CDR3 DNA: TGTGCCAGCAGCCTGACGAGCGCCTACGAGCAGTACTTC
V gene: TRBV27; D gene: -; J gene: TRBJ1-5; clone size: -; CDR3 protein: CATWPVSGNQPQHF; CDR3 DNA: TGTGCCACCTGGCCCGTGTCCGGGAATCAGCCCCAGCATTTT
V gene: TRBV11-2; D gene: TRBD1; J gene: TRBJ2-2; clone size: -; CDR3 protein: CASSLERGQGANTGELFF; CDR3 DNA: TGTGCCAGCAGCTTAGAAAGAGGACAGGGCGCGAACACCGGGGAGCTGTTTTTT
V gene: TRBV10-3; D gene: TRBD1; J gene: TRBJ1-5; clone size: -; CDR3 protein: CAISGDSSNQPQHF; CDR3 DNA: TGTGCCATCAGTGGGGACAGTAGCAATCAGCCCCAGCATTTT
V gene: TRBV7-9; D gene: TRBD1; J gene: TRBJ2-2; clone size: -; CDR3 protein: CASSSGQGGTGELFF; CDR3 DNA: TGTGCCAGCAGCTCAGGACAGGGTGGCACCGGGGAGCTGTTTTTT
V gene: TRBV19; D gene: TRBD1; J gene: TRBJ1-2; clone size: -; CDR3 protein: CASSLRTGGNNGYTF; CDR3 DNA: TGTGCCAGTAGCCTTAGGACAGGGGGTAACAATGGCTACACCTTC
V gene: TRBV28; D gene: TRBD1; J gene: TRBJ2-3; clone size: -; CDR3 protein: CASTHRDRTDTQYF; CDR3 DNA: TGTGCCAGCACTCACCGGGACAGGACAGATACGCAGTATTTT
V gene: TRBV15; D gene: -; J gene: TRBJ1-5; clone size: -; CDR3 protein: CATSPLPGQPQHF; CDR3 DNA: TGTGCCACCAGCCCACTCCCAGGGCAGCCCCAGCATTTT
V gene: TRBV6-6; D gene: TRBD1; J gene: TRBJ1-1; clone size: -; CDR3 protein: CASSPGQGEEVMNTEAFF; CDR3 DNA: TGTGCCAGCAGTCCAGGACAGGGGGAGGAGGTTATGAACACTGAAGCTTTCTTT
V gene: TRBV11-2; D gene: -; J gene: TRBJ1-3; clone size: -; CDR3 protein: CASSLESPSVPGNTIYF; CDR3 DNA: TGTGCCAGCAGCTTAGAGAGTCCCTCGGTCCCTGGAAACACCATATATTTT
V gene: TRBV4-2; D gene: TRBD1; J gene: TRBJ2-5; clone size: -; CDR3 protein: CASSHGTGAQETQYF; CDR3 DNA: TGTGCCAGCAGCCATGGGACAGGGGCTCAAGAGACCCAGTACTTC
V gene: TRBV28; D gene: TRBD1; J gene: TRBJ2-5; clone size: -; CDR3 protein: CASSLLGQGAEETQYF; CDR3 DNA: TGTGCCAGCAGTTTGCTAGGACAGGGGGCCGAAGAGACCCAGTACTTC
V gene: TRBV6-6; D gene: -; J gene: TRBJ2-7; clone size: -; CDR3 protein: CASSYIRDKTYEQYF; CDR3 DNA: TGTGCCAGCAGTTATATCCGGGACAAGACCTACGAGCAGTACTTC
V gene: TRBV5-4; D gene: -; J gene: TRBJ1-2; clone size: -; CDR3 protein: CASSSTQGPYGYTF; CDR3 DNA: TGTGCCAGCAGCTCAACACAGGGACCATATGGCTACACCTTC
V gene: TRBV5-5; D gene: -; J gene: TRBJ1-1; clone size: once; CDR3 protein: CASSLGLKAFF; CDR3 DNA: TGTGCCAGCAGCCTGGGACTCAAAGCTTTCTTT
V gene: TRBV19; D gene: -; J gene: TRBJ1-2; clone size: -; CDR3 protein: CASQHPGQGYGYTF; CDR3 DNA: TGTGCCAGCCAACACCCGGGGCAGGGGTATGGCTACACCTTC
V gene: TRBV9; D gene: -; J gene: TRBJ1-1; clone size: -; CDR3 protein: CASSPSTNTEAFF; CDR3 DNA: TGTGCCAGCAGCCCCAGTACGAACACTGAAGCTTTCTTT
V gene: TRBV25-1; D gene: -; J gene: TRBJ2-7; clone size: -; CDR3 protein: CASSGWAGTYEQYF; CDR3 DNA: TGTGCCAGCAGTGGGTGGGCAGGAACCTACGAGCAGTACTTC
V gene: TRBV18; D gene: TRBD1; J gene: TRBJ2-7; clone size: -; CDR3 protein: CASSPGTGNYEQYF; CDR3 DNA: TGTGCCAGCTCACCAGGGACAGGGAACTACGAGCAGTACTTC
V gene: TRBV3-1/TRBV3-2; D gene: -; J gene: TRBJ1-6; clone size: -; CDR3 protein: CASSQVPLGPLHF; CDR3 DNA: TGTGCCAGCAGCCAAGTTCCCCTCGGACCCCTCCACTTT
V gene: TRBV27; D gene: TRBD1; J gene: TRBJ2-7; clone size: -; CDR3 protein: CASSRRQGVDEQYF; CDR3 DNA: TGTGCCAGCAGCCGAAGACAGGGAGTCGACGAGCAGTACTTC
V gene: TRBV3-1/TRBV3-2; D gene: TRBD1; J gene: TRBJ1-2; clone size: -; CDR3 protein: CASSQPQGNDGYTF; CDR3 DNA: TGTGCCAGCAGCCAACCACAGGGGAACGATGGCTACACCTTC
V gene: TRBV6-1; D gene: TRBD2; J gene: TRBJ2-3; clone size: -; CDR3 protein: CASSEPRLAGGHTQYF; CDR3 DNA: TGTGCCAGCAGTGAACCCCGACTAGCGGGAGGGCATACGCAGTATTTT
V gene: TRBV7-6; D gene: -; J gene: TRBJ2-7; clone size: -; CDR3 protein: CASSLAAAQAYEQYF; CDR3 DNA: TGTGCCAGCAGCTTAGCAGCGGCTCAGGCCTACGAGCAGTACTTC
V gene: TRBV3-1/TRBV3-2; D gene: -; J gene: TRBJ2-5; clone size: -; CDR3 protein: CASSQVRELETQYF; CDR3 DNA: TGTGCCAGCAGCCAAGTGAGGGAGTTGGAGACCCAGTACTTC
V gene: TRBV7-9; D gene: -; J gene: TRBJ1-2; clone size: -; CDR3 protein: CASSLGHLNYGYTF; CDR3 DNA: TGTGCCAGCAGCTTAGGACACCTTAACTATGGCTACACCTTC
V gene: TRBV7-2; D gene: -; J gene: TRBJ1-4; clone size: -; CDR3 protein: CASSLGQGWTNEKLFF; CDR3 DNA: TGTGCCAGCAGCTTAGGGCAGGGATGGACTAATGAAAAACTGTTTTTT
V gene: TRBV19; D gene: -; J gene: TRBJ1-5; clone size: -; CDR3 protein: CASSIVRELNQPQHF; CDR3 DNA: TGTGCCAGTAGTATAGTACGGGAATTAAATCAGCCCCAGCATTTT
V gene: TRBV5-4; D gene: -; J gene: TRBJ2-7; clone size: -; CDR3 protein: CASGGSPAYEQYF; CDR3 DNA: TGTGCCAGCGGCGGCTCGCCGGCCTACGAGCAGTACTTC
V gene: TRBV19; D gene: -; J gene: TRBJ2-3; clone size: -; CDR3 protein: CASSIGAGRRIHTQYF; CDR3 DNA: TGTGCCAGTAGTATCGGAGCGGGCCGTCGGATCCATACGCAGTATTTT
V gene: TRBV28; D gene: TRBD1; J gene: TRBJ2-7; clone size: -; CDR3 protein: CASSLKLGQGAREQYF; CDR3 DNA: TGTGCCAGCAGTTTAAAATTAGGACAGGGGGCGAGAGAGCAGTACTTC
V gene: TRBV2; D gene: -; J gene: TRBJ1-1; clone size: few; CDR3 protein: CASSEEGRTEAFF; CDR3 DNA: TGTGCCAGCAGTGAAGAGGGGCGGACTGAAGCTTTCTTT
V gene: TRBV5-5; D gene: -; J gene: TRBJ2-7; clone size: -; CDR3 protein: CASSRNYEQYF; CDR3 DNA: TGTGCCAGCAGCCGTAACTACGAGCAGTACTTC